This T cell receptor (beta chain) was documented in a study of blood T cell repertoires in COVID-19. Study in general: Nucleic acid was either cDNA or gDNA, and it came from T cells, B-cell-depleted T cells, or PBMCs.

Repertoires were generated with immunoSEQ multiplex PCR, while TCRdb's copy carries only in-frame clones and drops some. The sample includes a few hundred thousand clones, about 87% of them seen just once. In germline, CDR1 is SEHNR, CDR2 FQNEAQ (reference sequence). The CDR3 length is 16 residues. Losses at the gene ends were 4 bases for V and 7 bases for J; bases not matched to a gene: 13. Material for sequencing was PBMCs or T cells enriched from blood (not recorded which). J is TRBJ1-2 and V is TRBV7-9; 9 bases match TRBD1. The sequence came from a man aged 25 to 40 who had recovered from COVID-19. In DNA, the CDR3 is TGTGCCAGCAGCTCAAGACAGGGGGACACTCGAGGTGGCTACACCTTC. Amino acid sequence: CASSSRQGDTRGGYTF.